These 26 T cell receptor beta chains were sequenced from one sample in a study of T-cell memory formation after mild COVID-19. TCRdb ran MiXCR on the 5' RACE reads and lists one entry per CDR3 protein. The sample yields about 180,000 distinct CDR3 sequences, roughly 18% seen once. The sample taken for sequencing was PBMCs or a T cell subset sorted from them (not recorded which). These receptors came from a man in his late teens or twenties who had mild COVID-19 (a few samples of this study predate the infection). Cell type and time point are not known.

The V call is TRBV11-2, the J call TRBJ1-5; no reliable D call. The CDR3 covers 13 residues. Trimming left V 3 bases short and J 7 bases short, with 10 bases between. CDR1 is SGHAT, CDR2 FQNNGV, per germline. The chain's CDR3 is CASSLDWEQPQHF. The DNA of the CDR3 is TGTGCCAGCAGCTTGGACTGGGAACAGCCCCAGCATTTT. The full variable domain, its missing parts supplied by reference TRBV11-2 and TRBJ1-5, is EAGVAQSPRYKIIEKRQSVAFWCNPISGHATLYWYQQILGQGPKLLIQFQNNGVVDDSQLPKDRFSAERLKGVDSTLKIQPAKLEDSAVYLCASSLDWEQPQHFGDGTRLSIL.

The CDR3 DNA reads TGTGCCAGCAGCAAAACTAGCGGGGGGGCCAACGGGGAGCTGTTTTTT. It codes for CASSKTSGGANGELFF. This chain uses TRBV9 with TRBJ2-2; 13 bases align to TRBD2. There are 16 residues in the CDR3. Germline trimming cut 4 bases from V and 7 bases from J; bases unmatched to any gene: 7. Germline CDR1 reads SGDLS; CDR2 reads YYNGEE.

The J gene is TRBJ2-5, the V gene TRBV18, with unresolved D. V was trimmed by 3 bases and J by 2 bases, leaving 10 bases between them. CDR1 is KGHSH, CDR2 LQKENI, per germline. The CDR3 loop spans 14 amino acids. CDR3 amino acids: CASSPRDKQETQYF. The CDR3 coding sequence is TGTGCCAGCTCACCCCGCGACAAACAAGAGACCCAGTACTTC.

The chain uses TRBV10-3 and TRBJ2-3; 7 bases line up with TRBD2. The CDR3 is 14 amino acids. The J segment lost 5 bases and the V segment lost 4 bases, leaving 6 bases of the junction unmatched. CDR1 and CDR2 (germline): ENHRY, SYGVKD. Written as DNA, the CDR3 is TGTGCCATCAGTGTTGATGGGGGGGGAGATACGCAGTATTTT. This encodes CAISVDGGGDTQYF.

This clonotype came up a few times. The J gene is TRBJ2-7, the V gene TRBV7-9; 8 bases match TRBD2. The CDR3 runs to 16 residues. The trim removed 0 bases at V and 2 bases at J, leaving 6 bases unmatched. Germline V gene sequence: CDR1 SEHNR, CDR2 FQNEAQ (reference sequence). The CDR3 region has the DNA TGTGCCAGCAGCTTAGCCGGGACTAGTGCCACCTACGAGCAGTACTTC. Amino acid sequence: CASSLAGTSATYEQYF.

The chain uses TRBV5-6 and TRBJ2-7; 12 bases agree with TRBD1. The CDR3 has 15 amino acids. Per germline, CDR1 SGHDT and CDR2 YYEEEE. V was clipped by 1 base and J by 6 bases; unmatched bases: 5. CDR3 sequence (DNA): TGTGCCAGCAGCTTGCCGGGACAGGGGGCGAGCGAGCAGTACTTC. This encodes CASSLPGQGASEQYF.

The chain combines TRBV21-1 with TRBJ1-1; the D segment call TRBD1 is taken from the table without a DNA check. TRBV21-1 counts as a pseudogene. The CDR3 contains 18 residues. Written as DNA, the CDR3 is TGTGCCAGCAGCAAACCGGGTCACAGGGACGAGGGGAACACTGAAGCTTTCTTT. Translation gives CASSKPGHRDEGNTEAFF.

The V call is TRBV28, the J call TRBJ2-7, with D maybe TRBD2 (6 bases). The V gene lost 4 bases and the J gene lost 1 base, with 11 bases spanning the gap. The CDR3 length is 14 residues. Germline V gives CDR1 MDHEN, CDR2 SYDVKM. The CDR3: CASSSPAGSYEQYV. The CDR3 bases are TGTGCCAGCAGTTCCCCCGCGGGGTCCTACGAGCAGTACGTC.

This sequence joins TRBV18 and TRBJ2-7, with D perhaps TRBD2 (5 bases). The CDR3 has 12 amino acids. Germline assignment: CDR1 KGHSH and CDR2 LQKENI. Between the trimmed V and J ends, which lost 5 bases and 3 bases, there was a span of 8 bases. This CDR3 is CASSAGGYEQYF. In DNA form, the CDR3 reads TGTGCCAGCTCAGCGGGTGGCTACGAGCAGTACTTC.

The chain recombines TRBV7-8 with TRBJ2-3; 13 nucleotides agree with TRBD2. V lost 5 bases, J lost 2 bases, and 10 bases stayed unmatched. The CDR3 sequence is 18 residues long. CDR1 is SGHVS and CDR2 is FQNEAQ in the germline V gene. The CDR3 DNA sequence: TGTGCCAGCAGCATTAAAACCGGGACTAGCGGGGACACAGATACGCAGTATTTT. The encoded protein is CASSIKTGTSGDTDTQYF.

The V call is TRBV4-3, the J call TRBJ1-2; the match to TRBD1 covers 8 bases. Germline V CDR1 and CDR2: LGHNA, YSLEER. Trimming took 8 bases from V and 4 from J; bases not matched to a gene: 6. The CDR3 runs to 13 residues. CDR3 in DNA: TGCGCCAGCGCTCGGGACAGGTTCTATGGCTACACCTTC. Translated, it gives CASARDRFYGYTF.

This chain connects TRBV18 to TRBJ1-1; no reliable D call. CDR1 KGHSH and CDR2 LQKENI come from the germline V gene. V was clipped by 8 bases and J by 1 base, with 17 bases between them. The CDR3 has 15 residues. CDR3: CASAGAAGGNTEAFF. CDR3 nucleotides: TGTGCCAGCGCCGGAGCTGCAGGTGGGAACACTGAAGCTTTCTTT.

This clonotype occurred a few times. The chain employs TRBV4-1 and TRBJ1-1, with D possibly TRBD1 on 6 matching bases. The CDR3 sequence is 13 residues long. Trimming shortened V by 8 bases and J by 11 bases, and 21 bases separated the two germline ends. Per the germline V gene, CDR1 is MGHRA and CDR2 is YSYEKL. CDR3 in amino acids: CASAPRGVFQAFF. The CDR3 DNA is TGCGCCAGCGCACCTAGGGGGGTCTTTCAGGCTTTCTTT.

The chain links TRBV20-1 to TRBJ1-2; D is possibly TRBD1 (5 bases). There are 13 residues in the CDR3. V lost 3 bases and J 6 bases, leaving 14 bases between the germline ends. Germline CDR1 reads DFQATT; CDR2 reads SNEGSKA (reference sequence). The CDR3 spells CSASHPGRDGYTF. Here the CDR3 DNA reads TGCAGTGCTAGTCACCCAGGGCGGGATGGCTACACCTTC.

This clonotype has just a few counts. The chain is built from TRBV30 and TRBJ2-4; D is unclear. CDR1 and CDR2 from the germline V gene are GTSNPN and SVGIG (reference sequence). Trimming took 5 bases from V and 2 from J, leaving 16 bases between them. This CDR3 has 15 residues. CDR3 DNA sequence: TGTGCCTGGGAACGTCAGTTCCCAACCAAAAACATTCAGTACTTC. Translation gives CAWERQFPTKNIQYF. Looking up the rest from reference TRBV30 and TRBJ2-4 gives the full variable domain: SQTIHQWPATLVQPVGSPLSLECTVEGTSNPNLYWYRQAAGRGLQLLFYSVGIGQISSEVPQNLSASRPQDRQFILSSKKLLLSDSGFYLCAWERQFPTKNIQYFGAGTRLSVL.

This clonotype has a handful of counts. The chain has TRBV29-1 and TRBJ1-2; D is uncertain. Germline V lookup: CDR1 SQVTM, CDR2 ANQGSEA. The V gene lost 1 base and the J gene lost 4 bases, with 10 bases spanning the gap. There are 13 residues in the CDR3. CDR3 in amino acids: CSVEGVSGYGYTF. CDR3 DNA: TGCAGCGTTGAAGGAGTAAGTGGCTATGGCTACACCTTC. The variable domain in full, with the rest retrieved from reference TRBV29-1 and TRBJ1-2, is SAVISQKPSRDICQRGTSLTIQCQVDSQVTMMFWYRQQPGQSLTLIATANQGSEATYESGFVIDKFPISRPNLTFSTLTVSNMSPEDSSIYLCSVEGVSGYGYTFGSGTRLTVV.

In DNA form, the CDR3 reads TGTGCCAGCAGCCGTCCGGGACTAGACATCGGGGAGCTGTTTTTT. It specifies CASSRPGLDIGELFF. V and J are TRBV5-4 and TRBJ2-2, with 8 bases that match TRBD2. Trimming at V came to 4 bases and at J to 7 bases, leaving 9 bases not matched to a gene. CDR1 SGHNT and CDR2 YYREEE come from the germline V gene (reference sequence). The CDR3 totals 15 residues.

The J gene is TRBJ2-1, the V gene TRBV2; the D is unclear. V lost 8 bases and J 0 bases, leaving 14 bases between the germline ends. This CDR3 region has 15 residues. Per the germline V gene, CDR1 is SNHLY and CDR2 is FYNNEI. CDR3 bases: TGTGCCAGCTTCCGGTATGGCAGCTCCTACAATGAGCAGTTCTTC. Protein product: CASFRYGSSYNEQFF.

This clonotype was found a few times. The chain joins TRBV20-1 to TRBJ2-2, with 15 nucleotides matching TRBD2. J was trimmed by 6 bases and V by 0 bases; bases with no gene match: 5. Germline V gives CDR1 DFQATT, CDR2 SNEGSKA (reference sequence). The CDR3 contains 17 residues. The CDR3 DNA follows: TGCAGTGCTAGAGATGCAGGACTAGCGGGGGGGCCCGGGGAGCTGTTTTTT. Translation: CSARDAGLAGGPGELFF.

This clonotype was seen more than once but under ten times. J is TRBJ2-3 and V is TRBV5-1; 11 positions agree with TRBD2. Looked up from germline, CDR1 is SGHRS and CDR2 is YFSETQ. Losses at the gene ends were 6 bases for V and 4 bases for J; bases not matched to a gene: 10. The CDR3 length is 16 residues. In DNA form, the CDR3 reads TGCGCCAGCACCACGTTAGCGGGGGGGGCCGCAGATACGCAGTATTTT. This gives the protein CASTTLAGGAADTQYF.

V usage is TRBV29-1 and J usage is TRBJ1-1; tentative D call: TRBD1 (6 bases). The germline CDR1 and CDR2 sequences are SQVTM and ANQGSEA. V was shortened by 3 bases and J by 4 bases, with 24 bases between the two germline ends. The CDR3 has 17 residues. The CDR3 is CSVDMGHTYSRGTEAFF. DNA for the CDR3: TGCAGCGTTGATATGGGACATACCTACTCCCGGGGCACTGAAGCTTTCTTT. Full variable domain (missing parts from reference TRBV29-1 and TRBJ1-1): SAVISQKPSRDICQRGTSLTIQCQVDSQVTMMFWYRQQPGQSLTLIATANQGSEATYESGFVIDKFPISRPNLTFSTLTVSNMSPEDSSIYLCSVDMGHTYSRGTEAFFGQGTRLTVV.

This chain uses TRBV6-1 with TRBJ1-3, with D tentatively TRBD1 (6 bases). This CDR3 is built from 14 residues. Trimming removed 7 bases from V and 1 base from J, with 11 bases in between. The germline gives CDR1 MNHNS, CDR2 SASEGT. The DNA for the CDR3 is TGTGCCAGCAACGCTGACAGGTCTGGAAACACCATATATTTT. It specifies CASNADRSGNTIYF.

This clonotype occurred a few times. The chain carries TRBV28 and TRBJ2-1, with D possibly being TRBD2 (6 bases). Germline V gene sequence: CDR1 MDHEN, CDR2 SYDVKM. V was clipped by 7 bases and J by 6 bases, with 19 bases between them. CDR3 length: 15 amino acids. CDR3 nucleotides: TGTGCCAGCACCGACTCGGGGCGGGGCGCCAATGAGCAGTTCTTC. It translates to CASTDSGRGANEQFF. Complete variable domain (other parts from reference TRBV28 and TRBJ2-1): DVKVTQSSRYLVKRTGEKVFLECVQDMDHENMFWYRQDPGLGLRLIYFSYDVKMKEKGDIPEGYSVSREKKERFSLILESASTNQTSMYLCASTDSGRGANEQFFGPGTRLTVL.

The V and J genes are TRBV9 and TRBJ2-3, with 10 positions matching TRBD1. The V gene's germline CDR1 is SGDLS and CDR2 YYNGEE. The CDR3 sequence is 15 residues long. V was pared by 2 bases and J by 3 bases, with 3 bases of the junction left unmatched. The CDR3 sequence: CASSVGQGGTDTQYF. In nucleotides, the CDR3 is TGTGCCAGCAGCGTCGGACAGGGGGGGACAGATACGCAGTATTTT.

This clonotype was counted between two and nine times. V usage is TRBV6-6 and J usage is TRBJ1-2, with a weak D call TRBD1 (5 bases). Germline values: CDR1 MNHNY, CDR2 SVGAGI (reference sequence). The V gene lost 2 bases and the J gene lost 4 bases, with 11 bases spanning the gap. The CDR3 is 14 amino acids. The CDR3 sequence: CASSYEGHLYGYTF. The CDR3 nucleotides are TGTGCCAGCAGTTACGAAGGACATCTCTATGGCTACACCTTC.

This clonotype was recorded many times. The chain links TRBV5-1 to TRBJ2-7, with 7 bases that match TRBD1. After removal of 4 bases from V and 4 bases from J, the junction contained 8 bases not matched to a gene. CDR3 size: 14 residues. CDR1 and CDR2 from the germline V gene are SGHRS and YFSETQ. CDR3 sequence: CASSTGTAVYEQYF. The CDR3, as DNA: TGCGCCAGCAGCACCGGGACAGCAGTGTACGAGCAGTACTTC.